The 2 T cell receptor beta chains below were found in one sample sequenced in a study of early T cells in non-severe SARS-CoV-2 infection. TCRdb itself ran the 5' RACE reads through MiXCR, one entry per CDR3 protein. The sample yields 60,000 to 70,000 distinct CDR3 sequences, around 4.7% seen once. The sequencing input was whole blood. The receptors were sampled from an adult who was a healthcare worker with PCR-confirmed SARS-CoV-2 infection or an uninfected control (not recorded which).

This clonotype was seen at least ten times. This chain uses TRBV4-2 with TRBJ2-7; D is possibly TRBD2 (6 bases). The CDR3 sequence is 14 residues long. The V end lost 0 bases, the J end lost 6 bases, and 12 bases lay between the germline ends. Looked up from germline, CDR1 is LGHNA and CDR2 is YNFKEQ. In DNA, the CDR3 is TGTGCCAGCAGCCAAGAGGGGGGACTCTCCGAGCAGTACTTC. Translating it yields CASSQEGGLSEQYF.

V is TRBV21-1 and J is TRBJ2-7; TRBD1 is the table's D call and was not checked against the DNA. TRBV21-1 is a pseudogene locus. This CDR3 region has 16 residues. The DNA of the CDR3 is TGTGCCAGCAGCAAATGGATTGAGGGACAGAACTACGAGCAGTACTTC. Its translation is CASSKWIEGQNYEQYF.